This T cell receptor beta chain was identified in a study of T cells after yellow fever vaccination. Findings of the study overall: Abundant bulk-population clonotypes could contaminate the FACS-sorted repertoires. Researchers noted that a small share of clonotypes showed up in both CD4 and CD8 compartments. At 95% to 98% for CD4 and approximately 89% for CD8, most primary-vaccination clones showed up again after the booster.

Template switching by 5'RACE produced TCR cDNA, adding a universal primer site and UMIs. TCRdb itself ran the 5' RACE reads through MiXCR, one entry per CDR3 protein. The sample holds under 600,000 distinct CDR3 sequences, about a fifth seen once. V was shortened by 0 bases and J by 6 bases, with 17 bases between the two germline ends. The germline gives CDR1 LGHDT, CDR2 YNNKEL (reference sequence). The CDR3 contains 16 residues. This clonotype was counted only a few times. As yet, its antigen is unknown. The V call is TRBV3-1, the J call TRBJ1-2; no definite D call. This material consisted of PBMCs, taken approximately 22 days after the first yellow fever vaccination. This TCR was sampled from a man aged 18 to 35 who received the YFV17D yellow fever vaccine. CDR3 region: CASSQDFRTMTDGYTF. The CDR3 nucleotides are TGTGCCAGCAGCCAAGATTTTAGGACGATGACCGATGGCTACACCTTC. The full variable domain, its missing parts supplied by reference TRBV3-1 and TRBJ1-2, is DTAVSQTPKYLVTQMGNDKSIKCEQNLGHDTMYWYKQDSKKFLKIMFSYNNKELIINETVPNRFSPKSPDKAHLNLHINSLELGDSAVYFCASSQDFRTMTDGYTFGSGTRLTVV.